Below are 5 T cell receptor beta chains sequenced from a single sample in a study of T cells after yellow fever vaccination. TCRdb fed the 5' RACE reads into MiXCR, producing one record per CDR3 protein. Of about 370,000 distinct CDR3 sequences listed, 11% are singletons. The sample here was PBMCs, taken on the day of the first yellow fever vaccination. These receptors all come from a man between 18 and 35 years old who received the YFV17D yellow fever vaccine.

This chain links TRBV6-5 with TRBJ2-7; maybe TRBD1 (6 bases). V lost 2 bases, J lost 6 bases, and 17 bases lay in between. This CDR3 spans 15 amino acids. Germline-derived CDR1 and CDR2 are MNHEY and SVGAGI. CDR3 amino acids: CASSYPDRCGSEQYV. The CDR3 DNA is TGTGCCAGCAGTTACCCAGACAGGTGTGGGTCCGAGCAGTACGTC.

This clonotype was recorded many times. This chain uses TRBV12-3 or TRBV12-4 with TRBJ2-7; D is possibly TRBD2 (5 bases). The V gene lost 4 bases and the J gene lost 3 bases, with 13 bases spanning the gap. The CDR3 covers 14 residues. CDR3 DNA sequence: TGTGCCAGCAGTTCACACGACTATAACTACGAGCAGTACTTC. It encodes CASSSHDYNYEQYF.

This clonotype was counted many times. V gene TRBV7-8 combines with J gene TRBJ2-7, with 10 positions matching TRBD1. V trimming: 5 bases; J trimming: 2 bases; junction bases outside the gene matches: 3. The CDR3 has 14 residues. Germline V gene lookup returns CDR1 SGHVS and CDR2 FQNEAQ. The CDR3 protein is CASSQGQGPYEQYF. The CDR3, as DNA: TGTGCCAGCAGCCAGGGACAGGGGCCCTACGAGCAGTACTTC. Full variable domain (outside the CDR3, taken from reference TRBV7-8 and TRBJ2-7): GAGVSQSPRYKVAKRGQDVALRCDPISGHVSLFWYQQALGQGPEFLTYFQNEAQLDKSGLPSDRFFAERPEGSVSTLKIQRTQQEDSAVYLCASSQGQGPYEQYFGPGTRLTVT.

The chain's CDR3 is CASSLEVVSTYEQYF. CDR3 nucleotides: TGTGCCAGCAGCTTAGAGGTGGTATCTACCTACGAGCAGTACTTC. V is TRBV11-2 and J is TRBJ2-7; D gene uncertain. Germline V gene sequence: CDR1 SGHAT, CDR2 FQNNGV. Trimming pared 0 bases from V and 2 bases from J, leaving 11 bases between. This CDR3 comprises 15 residues.

This clonotype came up many times. The chain joins TRBV7-2 to TRBJ2-3; TRBD2 matches at 9 bases. V dropped 5 bases and J dropped 5; count of bases not matched to a gene: 8. Looked up from germline, CDR1 is SGHTA and CDR2 is FQGNSA. This CDR3 contains 15 residues. The DNA of the CDR3 is TGTGCCAGCAGCCACTATAGCGGGGGTATAGATACGCAGTATTTT. Its protein is CASSHYSGGIDTQYF. Together with reference TRBV7-2 and TRBJ2-3, the CDR3 gives the full variable domain: GAGVSQSPSNKVTEKGKDVELRCDPISGHTALYWYRQSLGQGLEFLIYFQGNSAPDKSGLPSDRFSAERTGGSVSTLTIQRTQQEDSAVYLCASSHYSGGIDTQYFGPGTRLTVL.